The 11 T cell receptor beta chains presented below share a single source sample, sequenced in a study of T cell responses to AZD1222 COVID-19 vaccine. Profiled with immunoSEQ multiplex PCR; TCRdb holds only in-frame clones, not every one. The table has 90,000 to 150,000 clones, just over 85% seen once; the top ten hold around 17%. The starting material was peripheral blood, obtained 28 days after the second AZD1222 dose. The receptor source for this set is an adult who received the AZD1222 COVID-19 vaccine.

This sequence joins TRBV5-1 and TRBJ1-1, with D perhaps matching TRBD1 (5 bases). V lost 4 bases to trimming and J lost 10 bases, with 20 bases between them. Germline loops: CDR1 SGHRS, CDR2 YFSETQ. CDR3 length: 14 residues. CDR3 coding DNA: TGCGCCAGCAGCCTCGGGACGGACAATCCTCGAGCTTTCTTT. Translated: CASSLGTDNPRAFF. Complete variable domain (other parts from reference TRBV5-1 and TRBJ1-1): KAGVTQTPRYLIKTRGQQVTLSCSPISGHRSVSWYQQTPGQGLQFLFEYFSETQRNKGNFPGRFSGRQFSNSRSEMNVSTLELGDSALYLCASSLGTDNPRAFFGQGTRLTVV.

V and J are TRBV7-9 and TRBJ2-5; D unresolved. The germline V gene encodes CDR1 SEHNR and CDR2 FQNEAQ (reference sequence). The V end lost 4 bases, the J end lost 2 bases, and 14 bases lay between the germline ends. The CDR3 is 15 residues long. As DNA, the CDR3 is TGTGCCAGCAGCTCCGGACGGACGATACAAGAGACCCAGTACTTC. Translating gives CASSSGRTIQETQYF.

The chain carries TRBV2 and TRBJ1-2, with 11 bases aligning to TRBD1. The CDR3 length is 14 residues. V lost 6 bases, J lost 8 bases, and 8 bases stayed unmatched. CDR1 is SNHLY and CDR2 is FYNNEI in the germline V gene. The CDR3 reads CASSRDRGFSGYTF. In nucleotides, the CDR3 is TGTGCCAGCAGCCGGGACAGGGGGTTTTCCGGCTACACCTTC. Full variable domain (missing parts from reference TRBV2 and TRBJ1-2): EPEVTQTPSHQVTQMGQEVILRCVPISNHLYFYWYRQILGQKVEFLVSFYNNEISEKSEIFDDQFSVERPDGSNFTLKIRSTKLEDSAMYFCASSRDRGFSGYTFGSGTRLTVV.

The chain combines TRBV5-6 with TRBJ1-2; maybe TRBD1 (5 bases). The length of the CDR3 is 15 residues. Trimming removed 0 bases at V and 5 bases at J, with 14 bases between. Per the germline V gene, CDR1 is SGHDT and CDR2 is YYEEEE. The CDR3 nucleotides read TGTGCCAGCAGCTTGGCTCCCAGGGTTCGGTATGGCTACACCTTC. It specifies CASSLAPRVRYGYTF.

This clone was seen more than once but under ten times. This sequence joins TRBV14 and TRBJ1-3; possibly TRBD1 for D (6 bases). The V gene lost 1 base and the J gene lost 0 bases, with 13 bases spanning the gap. Germline V CDR1 and CDR2: SGHDN, FVKESK. The CDR3 covers 17 residues. CDR3 nucleotide sequence: TGTGCCAGCAGCCAAGTCCTCGGACAGCGCTCTGGAAACACCATATATTTT. Residues: CASSQVLGQRSGNTIYF. Full variable domain (outside the CDR3, taken from reference TRBV14 and TRBJ1-3): EAGVTQFPSHSVIEKGQTVTLRCDPISGHDNLYWYRRVMGKEIKFLLHFVKESKQDESGMPNNRFLAERTGGTYSTLKVQPAELEDSGVYFCASSQVLGQRSGNTIYFGEGSWLTVV.

The CDR3 loop reads CASTQDVGTRGGYTF. The CDR3 DNA is TGTGCCAGTACCCAAGACGTCGGGACCAGAGGGGGCTACACCTTC. The chain joins TRBV19 to TRBJ1-2; maybe TRBD1 (5 bases). CDR1 LNHDA and CDR2 SQIVND come from the germline V gene (reference sequence). V lost 7 bases to trimming and J lost 8 bases, with 23 bases between them. CDR3 length equals 15 residues.

This sequence joins TRBV28 and TRBJ2-7, with D maybe TRBD1 (6 bases). Trimming shortened V by 3 bases and J by 3 bases, and 9 bases separated the two germline ends. Germline V CDR1 and CDR2: MDHEN, SYDVKM. This CDR3 is 13 amino acids long. CDR3 residues: CASSFQQGYEQYF. The CDR3 DNA is TGTGCCAGCAGTTTTCAACAGGGCTACGAGCAGTACTTC.

The chain is built from TRBV7-2 and TRBJ2-4; TRBD1 agrees at 8 bases. CDR1 SGHTA and CDR2 FQGNSA come from the germline V gene. The CDR3 totals 16 residues. V lost 5 bases, J lost 0 bases, and 6 bases stayed unmatched. The CDR3 DNA reads TGTGCCAGCAGCGAGCAGGGGGCCGTAGCCAAAAACATTCAGTACTTC. Translating it yields CASSEQGAVAKNIQYF.

This sequence joins TRBV6-1 and TRBJ2-7; TRBD1 matches 9 bases. CDR3 length: 15 amino acids. The V gene's germline CDR1 is MNHNS and CDR2 SASEGT. V trimming: 1 base; J trimming: 3 bases; junction bases outside the gene matches: 4. The CDR3 spells CASSEETGGNYEQYF. For the CDR3, the DNA is TGTGCCAGCAGTGAAGAGACAGGGGGTAACTACGAGCAGTACTTC.

This clone was picked up a small number of times. The chain recombines TRBV11-2 with TRBJ2-3; TRBD1 is a possible D gene (5 bases). The CDR3 sequence is 19 residues long. Germline values: CDR1 SGHAT, CDR2 FQNNGV. V lost 4 bases, J lost 2 bases, and 25 bases lay in between. The CDR3 is CASSYTRGALRTTTDTQYF. The CDR3 DNA reads as TGTGCCAGCAGCTACACCCGTGGGGCACTCCGAACTACCACAGATACGCAGTATTTT.

This clone has a single count. The chain combines TRBV7-8 with TRBJ2-7, with 9 positions matching TRBD1. The CDR3 contains 16 residues. Trimming took 3 bases from V and 3 from J; bases not matched to a gene: 9. Germline CDR1 is SGHVS and CDR2 is FQNEAQ. In DNA, the CDR3 is TGTGCCAGCAGCTTCCAGTCGACAGGGGGTCTCTACGAGCAGTACTTC. Its protein is CASSFQSTGGLYEQYF.